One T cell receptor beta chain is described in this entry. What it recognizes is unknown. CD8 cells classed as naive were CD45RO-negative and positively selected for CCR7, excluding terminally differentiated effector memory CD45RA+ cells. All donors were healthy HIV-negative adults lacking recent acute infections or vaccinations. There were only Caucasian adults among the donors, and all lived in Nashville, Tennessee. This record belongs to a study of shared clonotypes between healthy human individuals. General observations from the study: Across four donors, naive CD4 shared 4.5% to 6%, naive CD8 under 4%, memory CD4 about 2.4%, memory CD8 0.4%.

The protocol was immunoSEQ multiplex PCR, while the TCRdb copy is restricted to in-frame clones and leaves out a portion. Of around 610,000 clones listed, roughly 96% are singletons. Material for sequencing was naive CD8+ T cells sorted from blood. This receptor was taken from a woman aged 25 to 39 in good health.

The CDR3 DNA is TGTGCCAGCAGTCTTGTAGCGGGAGGGCCGATCGGGACAGATACGCAGTATTTT. It is translated as CASSLVAGGPIGTDTQYF. The J gene is TRBJ2-3, the V gene TRBV28, with 11 bases identical to TRBD2. The CDR3 loop spans 18 amino acids. Germline CDR1 MDHEN, CDR2 SYDVKM. V gave up 5 bases and J gave up 3 bases; unmatched junction bases: 13.